This T cell receptor beta chain was captured by sequencing in a study of PD-L1 blockade in urothelial cancer. Study-level background: The study started patients on atezolizumab at some point between 2013 and 2015, giving 1,200 mg intravenously every 3 weeks.

Time point here: pretreatment peripheral blood. Germline-derived CDR1 and CDR2 are PRHDT and FYEKMQ (reference sequence). This CDR3 is built from 14 residues. Trimming shortened V by 5 bases and J by 5 bases, and 16 bases separated the two germline ends. Profiled with immunoSEQ multiplex PCR; TCRdb holds only in-frame clones, not every one. The table includes some 120,000 clones, 84% detected once. This clonotype was obtained from a man in his fifties with urothelial cancer. Here the sequenced sample was PBMCs, taken around atezolizumab (anti-PD-L1) treatment. This chain links TRBV13 with TRBJ2-7; D may be TRBD2 (6 bases). As DNA, the CDR3 is TGTGCCAGCAGCCCGCGACTAGTTTTCGACGAGCAGTACTTC. Protein sequence: CASSPRLVFDEQYF.